This is a list of T cell receptor beta chains from one sample in a study of T-cell memory formation after mild COVID-19. From the 5' RACE reads, TCRdb called clonotypes with MiXCR, one entry per CDR3 protein. This sample has under 50,000 distinct CDR3 sequences, with about a tenth found just once. What was sequenced was PBMCs or a T cell subset sorted from them (not recorded which). The receptors come from an adult woman who had mild COVID-19 (a few samples of this study predate the infection). Cell type and time point are not known. Each CDR3 is given with its conserved first and last residue. The order of the fields is V gene, clone size, J gene, D gene, CDR3 DNA, CDR3 protein. The D gene is left open where the match is weak. Clone size is stated in some rows and not others, as once, few, many or a class when expanded.

>TRBV7-8|many|TRBJ2-7|-
TGTGCCAGCAGGGCCGGGCTCACCTACGAGCAGTACTTC
CASRAGLTYEQYF
>TRBV24-1|-|TRBJ2-5|-
TGTGCCACCAGTGATTCGCGGGAGACCCAGTACTTC
CATSDSRETQYF
>TRBV13|few|TRBJ2-7|-
TGTGCCAGCAGCTTAGGGGGGGGCGCCGTGCGCGAGCAGTACTTC
CASSLGGGAVREQYF
>TRBV30|many|TRBJ2-7|TRBD1
TGTGCCTGGAGCGGACAGGGTAACGAGCAGTACTTC
CAWSGQGNEQYF
>TRBV20-1|few|TRBJ2-1|-
TGCAGTGCTAGGGGGGGTAGCGAGAACAATGAGCAGTTCTTC
CSARGGSENNEQFF
>TRBV5-1|-|TRBJ1-4|TRBD1
TGCGCCAGCAGCGGGGCTGGACAGGGCGGTGAAAAACTGTTTTTT
CASSGAGQGGEKLFF
>TRBV18|-|TRBJ2-7|-
TGTGCCAGCTCACCTAATACCTACGAGCAGTACTTC
CASSPNTYEQYF
>TRBV5-1|many|TRBJ2-1|-
TGCGCCAGCAGCTTGGACAAGGGGCCCAATGAGCAGTTCTTC
CASSLDKGPNEQFF
>TRBV2|-|TRBJ2-4|TRBD2
TGTGCCAGCAGTGAAACTTCGGGGGGTATTCAAAACATTCAGTACTTC
CASSETSGGIQNIQYF
>TRBV27|few|TRBJ2-7|-
TGTGCCAGCAGTTTTGACGGTTCTCGGGAGCAGTACTTC
CASSFDGSREQYF
>TRBV11-2|few|TRBJ2-7|-
TGTGCCAGCAGCTTAGAGCCGAACGGCCACGAGCAGTACTTC
CASSLEPNGHEQYF
>TRBV20-1|many|TRBJ2-3|-
TGCAGTGCGACTTCCAACAGGGACCCGACAGATACGCAGTATTTT
CSATSNRDPTDTQYF
>TRBV5-5|few|TRBJ2-7|-
TGTGCCAGCAGCATACAGGGCTACGAGCAGTACTTC
CASSIQGYEQYF
>TRBV7-8|many|TRBJ1-1|-
TGTGCCAGCAGCTTAGGGCAGGGTGGTGAAGCTTTCTTT
CASSLGQGGEAFF
>TRBV14|few|TRBJ1-2|TRBD1
TGTGCCAGCAGCCAAGCCGATAGGGGGCTGCTCTATTTGCGTAGCTATGGCTACACCTTC
CASSQADRGLLYLRSYGYTF
>TRBV29-1|-|TRBJ1-2|-
TGCAGCACCGAGACTAACTATGGCTACACCTTC
CSTETNYGYTF
>TRBV24-1|few|TRBJ2-3|-
TGTGCCACCGGTGGAAGACGGGGGACTAGCACAGATACGCAGTATTTT
CATGGRRGTSTDTQYF
>TRBV20-1|many|TRBJ2-2|-
TGCAGTGCTCCAGCGGGTCTCCAAAACACCGGGGAGCTGTTTTTT
CSAPAGLQNTGELFF
>TRBV10-3|many|TRBJ2-7|-
TGTGCCATCAGTGAGTCTGGGGGGCTAGGCTACGAGCAGTACTTC
CAISESGGLGYEQYF
>TRBV21-1|-|TRBJ2-7|-
TGTGCCAGCAGCCTCAACTTTTGTCGGGACTACGAGCAGTACTTC
CASSLNFCRDYEQYF
>TRBV24-1|-|TRBJ2-2|TRBD2
TGTGCCACCAGTGATATCTCTAGCGGGAGCCCCGGGGAGCTGTTTTTT
CATSDISSGSPGELFF
>TRBV4-2|-|TRBJ2-5|TRBD1
TGTGCCAGCAGCCAAGATACCACTAGACTCAGGGGGGAGACCCAGTACTTC
CASSQDTTRLRGETQYF
>TRBV18|-|TRBJ2-1|TRBD1
TGTGCCAGCTCACCGGGACAGCTCAATGAGCAGTTCTTC
CASSPGQLNEQFF
>TRBV27|-|TRBJ2-1|TRBD2
TGTGCCAGCAGGGGACTAGCGTATAATAATGAGCAGTTCTTC
CASRGLAYNNEQFF
>TRBV5-6|many|TRBJ2-3|TRBD2
TGTGCCAGCAGCTTGGAGCGGGAAACCACAGATACGCAGTATTTT
CASSLERETTDTQYF
>TRBV20-1|-|TRBJ1-5|-
TGCAGTGCTATAATTAGTAGTAGCAATCAGCCCCAGCATTTT
CSAIISSSNQPQHF
>TRBV7-9|many|TRBJ1-2|-
TGTGCCAGCAGCTCCCTACAGGGCAACTATGGCTACACCTTC
CASSSLQGNYGYTF
>TRBV13|-|TRBJ2-1|TRBD2
TGTGCCAGCAGCTCGCGGACTAGCGGGTACAATGAGCAGTTCTTC
CASSSRTSGYNEQFF
>TRBV12-3/TRBV12-4|few|TRBJ1-2|-
TGTGCCAGCAGCCTGGTAGGCACGGACTATGGCTACACCTTC
CASSLVGTDYGYTF
>TRBV6-6|few|TRBJ2-4|TRBD2
TGTGCCAGCAGGCGGGGGGAAGGGGCCAAAAACATTCAGTACTTC
CASRRGEGAKNIQYF
>TRBV5-5|few|TRBJ1-2|-
TGTGCCAGCAGCTTGGGCATAGGGTTGGATTATGGCTACACCTTC
CASSLGIGLDYGYTF
>TRBV9|-|TRBJ2-3|TRBD2
TGTGCCAGCAGCGTAGGGCTAGCGGGGTTAGATACGCAGTATTTT
CASSVGLAGLDTQYF
>TRBV3-1|few|TRBJ2-7|TRBD1
TGTGCCAGCAGCCGACAGGGGTACTACGAGCAGTACTTC
CASSRQGYYEQYF
>TRBV20-1|many|TRBJ1-2|-
TGCAGTGCTAGAGTCCCAGGGGATGGCTACACCTTC
CSARVPGDGYTF
>TRBV25-1|few|TRBJ2-4|-
TGTGCCAGCACCGCCAAAAACATTCAGTACTTC
CASTAKNIQYF
>TRBV20-1|-|TRBJ2-1|TRBD2
TGCAGTGCTAGAAGGATCCAGCGGGGTTACAATGAGCAGTTCTTC
CSARRIQRGYNEQFF
>TRBV6-6|-|TRBJ2-4|TRBD2
TGTGCCAGCAGTTATGGGACTAGCGGGGGGAACATTCAGTACTTC
CASSYGTSGGNIQYF
>TRBV6-1|few|TRBJ2-3|TRBD2
TGTGCCAGCAGCCCGCGTCTCGCGGGAGGGCCTATGACAGATACGCAGTATTTT
CASSPRLAGGPMTDTQYF
>TRBV11-2|many|TRBJ2-3|TRBD2
TGTGCCAGCAGCTTCACTAGCGGGAGTCGGGATACGCAGTATTTT
CASSFTSGSRDTQYF
>TRBV20-1|-|TRBJ2-7|TRBD2
TGCAGTGCTCCTCTTAGCGGGGCTCTCTCCTACGAGCAGTACTTC
CSAPLSGALSYEQYF
>TRBV5-5|many|TRBJ1-1|-
TGTGCCAGCAGCTTGGCCCAGGGACTCTGGAACACTGAAGCTTTCTTT
CASSLAQGLWNTEAFF
>TRBV7-2|few|TRBJ2-1|-
TGTGCCAGCAGCTTGGGGAGGGGGCGAGGCAATGAGCAGTTCTTC
CASSLGRGRGNEQFF
>TRBV7-2|many|TRBJ2-7|-
TGTGCCAGCAGCTCGCTCTCCTACGAGCAGTACTTC
CASSSLSYEQYF
>TRBV5-1|few|TRBJ2-7|-
TGCGCCAGCAGCCCGCCCTTCCGGGCTAGAGACAACCCCTATACCATCCTGAGCTCCTACGAGCAGTACTTC
CASSPPFRARDNPYTILSSYEQYF
>TRBV6-5|few|TRBJ1-2|-
TGTGCCAGCAGTTACTTTGGCTATGGCTACACCTTC
CASSYFGYGYTF
>TRBV4-3|-|TRBJ1-1|-
TGCGCCAGCAGCCAAGGACTAACAGGGAGGGCTTTCTTT
CASSQGLTGRAFF
>TRBV20-1|-|TRBJ2-3|-
TGCAGTGCCATTCCCCGGGACGCCTGGGGCACAGATACGCAGTATTTT
CSAIPRDAWGTDTQYF
>TRBV28|-|TRBJ2-7|TRBD1
TGTGCCAGCGGGAGACAGGGAAACACCTACGAGCAGTACTTC
CASGRQGNTYEQYF
>TRBV29-1|few|TRBJ2-5|-
TGCAGCGTTGAACGACCCCAAGAGACCCAGTACTTC
CSVERPQETQYF
>TRBV5-6|-|TRBJ2-5|-
TGTGCCAGCAGCTTGGATGGAGGGAGGTTTTTAGAGACCCAGTACTTC
CASSLDGGRFLETQYF
>TRBV7-2|-|TRBJ2-2|-
TGTGCCAGCAGCTTGGCGTTAGAGCTGTTTTTT
CASSLALELFF
>TRBV7-6|-|TRBJ2-1|TRBD1
TGTGCCAGCAGCTTAGGACAGGGGGCGAATAATGAGCAGTTCTTC
CASSLGQGANNEQFF
>TRBV20-1|-|TRBJ2-5|TRBD2
TGCAGTGCAAGCTTTAGCGGGAGGGTGGAGACCCAGTACTTC
CSASFSGRVETQYF